This T cell receptor beta chain comes out of a study of T cells in Graves' hyperthyroidism and ophthalmopathy. Germline V gene lookup returns CDR1 SNHLY and CDR2 FYNNEI. The trim removed 3 bases at V and 4 bases at J, leaving 3 bases unmatched. This CDR3 is built from 14 residues. TCR beta CDR3 regions were amplified from RNA transcripts. The HTBI primer set was used in a first-round RT-PCR of the TCR CDR3. TCRdb independently ran MiXCR on the multiplex PCR reads; one entry per CDR3 protein. The sample shows 300,000 to 400,000 distinct CDR3 sequences, roughly 14% of them seen only once. Exclusion of a patient resulted from uncontrolled infection, other autoimmune disease, pregnancy or lactation.

The sample taken for sequencing was blood. The TCR comes from an older woman with Graves' hyperthyroidism. The chain joins TRBV2 to TRBJ2-7, with 10 positions matching TRBD2. The CDR3 loop reads CASSESTSGYEQYF. CDR3 in DNA: TGTGCCAGCAGTGAGTCGACTAGCGGGTACGAGCAGTACTTC.